The entry below gives a single T cell receptor beta chain sequence along with its context. What it binds is not known. With 6 bases removed from V and 0 bases from J, the gap between germline ends came to 12 bases. Germline loops: CDR1 MNHEY, CDR2 SVGEGT. The CDR3 has 14 residues. This record belongs to a study of T cells in Graves' hyperthyroidism and ophthalmopathy. Study background: Once the initial diagnosis was made, peripheral blood was obtained before any treatment.

Stability of Graves' hyperthyroidism was defined as absent ophthalmopathy progression within 18 months. The study enrolled patients aged 18 to 65 with newly diagnosed hyperthyroidism of under 2 months' duration. Points from the study as a whole: Stable hyperthyroidism was told apart from ophthalmopathy by a model built on 13 V-J features.

Regions amplified from RNA transcripts were the TCR beta CDR3 regions. The HTBI primer set was used in a first-round RT-PCR of the TCR CDR3. Via MiXCR, TCRdb re-called the multiplex PCR reads, giving one row per CDR3 protein. The repertoire holds 700,000 to 950,000 distinct CDR3 sequences, with around 40% as singletons. The chain couples TRBV6-2 or TRBV6-3 to TRBJ2-7; a weak D match, TRBD1 (6 bases). The receptor comes from a middle-aged woman with Graves' hyperthyroidism. Sequencing was done on a sample of blood. CDR3 in amino acids: CASRQGRSSYEQYF. The CDR3 DNA reads as TGTGCCAGCAGACAGGGACGGAGCTCCTACGAGCAGTACTTC.